These T cell receptor beta chains were read from a single sample in a study of beta chain features in type 1 diabetes. Data came from immunoSEQ multiplex PCR; TCRdb stores just in-frame clones and leaves some out. The sample yields about 900,000 clones, roughly 15% seen once. The sequenced material came from naive CD4+ T cells from blood. These receptors all stem from a woman aged 18-29 years in good health. The CDR3 runs from the conserved cysteine through the conserved F or W. The D gene is left open where the match is weak. Expanded clones are given a class, and other clones once, few, many or no size at all.

d_gene	v_gene	abundance	j_gene	CDR3aa	CDR3nt
-	TRBV6-6	-	TRBJ2-1	CASSYPGLVEQFF	TGTGCCAGCAGTTACCCCGGGCTGGTTGAGCAGTTCTTC
-	TRBV4-3	few	TRBJ2-1	CASSQAENEQFF	TGCGCCAGCAGCCAAGCGGAGAATGAGCAGTTCTTC
-	TRBV28	few	TRBJ2-7	CASSFGAYEQYF	TGTGCCAGCAGTTTCGGTGCCTACGAGCAGTACTTC
-	TRBV6-6	few	TRBJ2-4	CASSRASGLTKNIQYF	TGTGCCAGCAGTCGAGCGTCAGGGTTGACCAAAAACATTCAGTACTTC
TRBD2	TRBV6-5	-	TRBJ2-1	CASSYSVGLAGNEQFF	TGTGCCAGCAGTTACTCGGTGGGACTAGCGGGAAATGAGCAGTTCTTC
TRBD1	TRBV9	-	TRBJ2-6	CASSVGTGITGANVLTF	TGTGCCAGCAGCGTCGGGACAGGGATAACTGGGGCCAACGTCCTGACTTTC
TRBD2	TRBV10-3	-	TRBJ2-2	CATGRGRGTGELFF	TGTGCCACCGGCCGCGGGAGGGGGACCGGGGAGCTGTTTTTT
TRBD2	TRBV7-3	few	TRBJ2-1	CASSLHGTSGSNEQFF	TGTGCCAGCAGCTTACACGGGACTAGCGGGAGCAATGAGCAGTTCTTC
-	TRBV6-1	-	TRBJ1-1	CASQEFGGTEAFF	TGTGCCAGCCAAGAGTTCGGGGGCACTGAAGCTTTCTTT
-	TRBV7-9	-	TRBJ2-4	CASRKTLGNIQYF	TGTGCCAGCAGGAAGACCTTGGGGAACATTCAGTACTTC
-	TRBV19	-	TRBJ2-6	CASRISPGANVLTF	TGTGCCAGTAGAATATCCCCTGGGGCCAACGTCCTGACTTTC
TRBD2	TRBV4-3	few	TRBJ2-1	CASSQEALAGGGDEQFF	TGCGCCAGCAGCCAAGAGGCCCTAGCGGGAGGAGGTGATGAGCAGTTCTTC
-	TRBV4-2	few	TRBJ2-3	CASSQDGPLTDTQYF	TGTGCCAGCAGCCAGGACGGGCCCCTCACAGATACGCAGTATTTT
-	TRBV5-5	-	TRBJ2-7	CASSSPGTLYEQYF	TGTGCCAGCAGCTCCCCAGGGACTCTCTACGAGCAGTACTTC
-	TRBV5-1	-	TRBJ1-4	CASSLGGGRANEKLFF	TGCGCCAGCAGCTTGGGTGGCGGTCGTGCTAATGAAAAACTGTTTTTT
-	TRBV10-3	-	TRBJ1-2	CAISDSGGYGYTF	TGTGCCATCAGTGACTCCGGCGGCTATGGCTACACCTTC
TRBD1	TRBV10-3	-	TRBJ1-1	CASPDRGGTEAFF	TGTGCCAGCCCGGACAGGGGCGGCACTGAAGCTTTCTTT
-	TRBV19	few	TRBJ2-7	CASSARFTETYEQYF	TGTGCCAGTAGTGCCCGTTTTACGGAAACCTACGAGCAGTACTTC
-	TRBV2	few	TRBJ2-3	CASSDRGVTDTQYF	TGTGCCAGCAGTGACAGGGGCGTTACAGATACGCAGTATTTT
TRBD2	TRBV27	few	TRBJ2-3	CASSQPGLAGGLVAADTQYF	TGTGCCAGCAGCCAGCCCGGACTAGCGGGAGGGTTGGTCGCGGCAGATACGCAGTATTTT
-	TRBV5-1	-	TRBJ1-1	CASSSPGTANTEAFF	TGCGCCAGCAGCTCCCCAGGGACGGCAAACACTGAAGCTTTCTTT
-	TRBV7-2	-	TRBJ2-6	CASSLALVGTGANVLTF	TGTGCCAGCAGCTTAGCGCTAGTGGGCACTGGGGCCAACGTCCTGACTTTC